This T cell receptor beta chain was recorded in a study of Tregs in tolerant kidney transplant recipients. Study-level points and caveats: In tolerant patients, donor-specific Tregs outgrew total Tregs, suggesting antigen-driven expansion. Activated donor B cell expansion appeared to reveal the most relevant donor-specific TCRbeta repertoire.

The table came from immunoSEQ multiplex PCR; TCRdb's copy has only in-frame clones and leaves some out. This sample's table reports 4,500 to 5,500 clones. This CDR3 contains 14 residues. Per the germline V gene, CDR1 is SGHRS and CDR2 is YFSETQ. The ends were cut back, 7 bases at V and 2 bases at J, with 15 bases in the middle. Details on this clone: What it binds is not known. The read halts 3 residues ahead of the CDR3 end, with the missing end drawn from the germline J gene.

Related graft donors supplied nonmyeloablative bone marrow transplants, and mixed chimerism was transient. The rearrangement links TRBV5-1 to TRBJ2-5, with D possibly TRBD2 on 6 matching bases. The source was CD4+ T cells from blood (PBMCs), collected around 15 months after the transplant. The receptor was derived from a human patient who received a combined kidney and bone marrow transplant. Some T cells may possibly be graft donor cells. The sequenced CDR3 bases are TGCGCCAGCGGGACCGGGACTCCTCAAGAGACC. This gives the protein CASGTGTPQET. The entire CDR3 sequence reads CASGTGTPQETQYF.